This T cell receptor beta chain is from a study of blood T cell repertoires in COVID-19. Across the study: Sample material is recorded as cDNA or gDNA derived from T cells, B-cell-depleted T cells, or PBMCs.

The protocol was immunoSEQ multiplex PCR, while the TCRdb copy is restricted to in-frame clones and leaves out a portion. This sample carries under 200,000 clones, roughly 81% of them seen once, and the ten largest clones take less than 3.5%. Trimming pared 0 bases from V and 5 bases from J, leaving 17 bases between. Germline lookup yields CDR1 MGHRA and CDR2 YSYEKL. The CDR3 spans 16 residues. Sequenced sample: peripheral blood. The sequence derives from a woman of 80 years or more with COVID-19, enrolled during active disease. V gene TRBV4-1 combines with J gene TRBJ2-7, with a weak D call TRBD2 (5 bases). In DNA form, the CDR3 reads TGCGCCAGCAGCCAAGATACTAGGACTCGATGGAACGAGCAGTACTTC. Translating it yields CASSQDTRTRWNEQYF.